The 2 T cell receptor beta chains listed next were all sequenced from one sample in a study of blood T cell repertoires in COVID-19. Sequencing was performed with immunoSEQ multiplex PCR; in TCRdb, only in-frame clones are kept and a portion is missing. The sample shows roughly 250,000 clones, over 75% of them seen only once. Sequencing was done on a sample of peripheral blood. Receptor source: a woman aged 30 to 39 with acute or convalescent COVID-19.

The chain joins TRBV10-3 to TRBJ2-7; possible D gene TRBD1, 5 bases. This CDR3 contains 13 residues. V was pared by 5 bases and J by 5 bases, with 13 bases between. CDR1 is ENHRY, CDR2 SYGVKD, per germline. The CDR3 here is CAISYQGSDEQYF. The CDR3 region has the DNA TGTGCCATCAGTTACCAGGGTTCCGACGAGCAGTACTTC.

This sequence joins TRBV12-3 or TRBV12-4 and TRBJ2-3, with D uncertain. This CDR3 is 11 amino acids long. The germline V and J ends were trimmed by 1 base and 8 bases, with 4 bases remaining between them. The CDR3 is CASSLGATQYF. The CDR3 region has the DNA TGTGCCAGCAGTTTAGGGGCTACGCAGTATTTT.